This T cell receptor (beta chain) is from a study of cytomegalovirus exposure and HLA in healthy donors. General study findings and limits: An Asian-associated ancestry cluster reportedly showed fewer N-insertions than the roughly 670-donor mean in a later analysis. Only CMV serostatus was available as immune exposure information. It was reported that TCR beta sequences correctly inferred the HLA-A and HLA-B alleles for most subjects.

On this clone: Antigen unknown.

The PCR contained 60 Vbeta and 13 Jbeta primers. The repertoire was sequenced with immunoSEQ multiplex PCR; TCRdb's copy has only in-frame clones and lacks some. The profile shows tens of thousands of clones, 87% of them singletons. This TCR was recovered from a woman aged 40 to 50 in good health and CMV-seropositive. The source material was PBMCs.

The CDR3 protein is CASAIGWYPTDTQYF. CDR3 in DNA: TGTGCCAGCGCGATTGGTTGGTATCCCACAGATACGCAGTATTTT. The gene calls are TRBV5-5 and TRBJ2-3; D unresolved. With 7 bases removed from V and 2 bases from J, the gap between germline ends came to 17 bases. From germline, CDR1 is SGHKS and CDR2 YYEKEE (reference sequence). The CDR3 totals 15 residues.